This TCR beta chain derives from a study of CD8 T cell repertoires and HIV-1 epitope variants. The overall study: Each of Twenty-five Gag and Nef epitope peptides stimulated a separate culture. Control wells had CMV/EBV/flu peptides, negative Ebola AY9, or no peptide. Tested: three Gag epitope families, Nef HW9 and YT9.

This clone was observed a few times. Its matching antigen is unknown. The repertoire was sequenced with immunoSEQ multiplex PCR; TCRdb's copy has only in-frame clones and lacks some. The profile covers about 4,000 clones, with more than 60% appearing a single time and under 45% taken by the ten largest. Findings of the study overall: Most of the nine antigen-specific clonotypes appeared cross-reactive to autologous or escape variants.

Germline CDR1 MNHNS, CDR2 SASEGT. With V trimmed by 6 bases and J by 3 bases, 1 base remained unmatched. CDR3 length equals 12 residues. Sequencing was done on a sample of cultured CD8+ T cells derived from PBMCs. This TCR came from a male donor with HIV. This sequence joins TRBV6-1 and TRBJ2-7; 8 bases agree with TRBD1. This CDR3 is CASSGTGYEQYF. The CDR3 DNA sequence: TGTGCCAGCAGCGGGACAGGCTACGAGCAGTACTTC.